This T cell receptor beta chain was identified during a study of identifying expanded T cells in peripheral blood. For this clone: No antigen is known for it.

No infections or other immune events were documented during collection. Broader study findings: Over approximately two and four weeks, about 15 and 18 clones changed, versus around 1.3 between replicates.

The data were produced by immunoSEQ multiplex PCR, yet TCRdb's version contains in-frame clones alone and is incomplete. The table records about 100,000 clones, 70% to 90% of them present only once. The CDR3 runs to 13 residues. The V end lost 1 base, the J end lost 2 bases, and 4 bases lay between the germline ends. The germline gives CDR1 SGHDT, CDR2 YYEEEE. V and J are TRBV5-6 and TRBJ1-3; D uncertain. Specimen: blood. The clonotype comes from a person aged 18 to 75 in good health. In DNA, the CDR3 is TGTGCCAGCAGCTTGCCACCTGGAAACACCATATATTTT. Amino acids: CASSLPPGNTIYF.